Each of the 8 T cell receptor beta chains below was sequenced from the same sample in a study of spatial heterogeneity in lung cancer. General study points: Tracking of tumor mutation counts was seen in expanded intratumoral alpha and beta TCR counts.

MiXCR, run by TCRdb on the 5' RACE reads, gives a single entry per CDR3 protein. Of roughly 16,000 distinct CDR3 sequences detected, 6.2% appear once; the ten largest clones hold roughly 6.6%. For these receptors, no antigen is known. Noted time point: sample taken at primary tumor resection. The sample consisted of lung tumor tissue, taken at surgery. All receptors come from a male donor with early-stage non-small cell lung cancer.

By proportion, this clonotype is medium-sized (0.01 to 0.1%). This beta chain came through as a stray read in a library set up for alpha chains, and its size says little. The chain is built from TRBV20-1 and TRBJ2-1; D is ambiguous. The CDR3 extends over 11 amino acids. Germline assignment: CDR1 DFQATT and CDR2 SNEGSKA (reference sequence). V lost 5 bases and J lost 10, with 12 bases in between. CDR3 protein: CSAPRGREQFF. DNA for the CDR3: TGCAGTGCTCCACGAGGCAGGGAGCAGTTCTTC.

This clonotype came up many times. The library was prepared for alpha chains; this beta chain is a stray read, so its frequency means little. The rearrangement links TRBV28 to TRBJ1-1; D remains ambiguous. V shed 6 bases and J shed 11 bases, with 19 bases lying between them. CDR3 length equals 13 residues. CDR1 is MDHEN, CDR2 SYDVKM, per germline. In DNA, the CDR3 is TGTGCCAGCAGCCTCGAGGTCCTCAGTCGGGCTTTCTTT. It codes for CASSLEVLSRAFF.

At least ten counts were recorded for this clonotype. Since the library was made to target alpha chains, this beta chain is a stray read and its abundance is not meaningful. V gene TRBV15 combines with J gene TRBJ1-5; D is perhaps TRBD1 (6 bases). Trimming left V 0 bases short and J 5 bases short, with 11 bases between. In germline, CDR1 is LNHNV, CDR2 YYDKDF (reference sequence). The CDR3 has 15 amino acids. DNA for the CDR3: TGTGCCACCAGCAGAGATCGGACAGAATATCAGCCCCAGCATTTT. This sequence encodes CATSRDRTEYQPQHF.

In regard to this clonotype: This beta chain appears as a stray read in a library generated for alpha chains; its size is not informative. The V and J genes are TRBV29-1 and TRBJ1-2; 9 bases are a match to TRBD1. This CDR3 region has 10 residues. V shed 7 bases and J 6 bases; nucleotides not matched to a gene: 0. The germline CDR1 and CDR2 sequences are SQVTM and ANQGSEA. Written as DNA, the CDR3 is TGCAGCGGGACAGGGGATGGCTACACCTTC. Protein sequence: CSGTGDGYTF.

The sample holds a few counts of this clonotype. Since the library was made to target alpha chains, this beta chain is a stray read and its abundance is not meaningful. The J gene is TRBJ2-3, the V gene TRBV12-3 or TRBV12-4, with D hard to call. V lost 4 bases, J lost 0 bases, and 8 bases lay in between. This CDR3 has 14 amino acids. The CDR3 DNA is TGTGCCAGCAGTTCGACCTCTAGCACAGATACGCAGTATTTT. This translates into CASSSTSSTDTQYF.

Ten or more counts support this clonotype. This beta chain came through as a stray read in a library set up for alpha chains, and its size says little. The V gene is TRBV12-3 or TRBV12-4, the J gene TRBJ2-1, with 8 bases that match TRBD2. With 2 bases clipped from V and 9 bases from J, the junction kept 6 bases outside the gene matches. The CDR3 contains 14 residues. CDR3 loop: CASSLTGGPSEQFF. The DNA of the CDR3 is TGTGCCAGCAGTTTAACGGGAGGGCCGAGTGAGCAGTTCTTC.

This clonotype was counted many times. For a library built for alpha chains, this beta chain is a stray read; little rests on its size. The chain combines TRBV29-1 with TRBJ1-1, with D hard to call. V was clipped by 1 base and J by 0 bases, with 9 bases between them. Germline-derived CDR1 and CDR2 are SQVTM and ANQGSEA. The CDR3 length is 14 residues. The CDR3 nucleotides read TGCAGCGTTGAAGGATCGGGGATGAACACTGAAGCTTTCTTT. It yields the protein CSVEGSGMNTEAFF.

This clonotype was counted at least ten times. Because the library targeted alpha chains, this beta chain is an off-target read whose size means little. The genes are TRBV2 and TRBJ2-1; 12 nucleotides align to TRBD2. The CDR3 totals 18 residues. V was pared by 3 bases and J by 8 bases, with 14 bases of the junction left unmatched. Germline V CDR1 and CDR2: SNHLY, FYNNEI. CDR3 protein: CASSEGLAGGPGLDEQFF. DNA of the CDR3: TGTGCCAGCAGTGAGGGTCTAGCGGGAGGGCCAGGTTTGGATGAGCAGTTCTTC.